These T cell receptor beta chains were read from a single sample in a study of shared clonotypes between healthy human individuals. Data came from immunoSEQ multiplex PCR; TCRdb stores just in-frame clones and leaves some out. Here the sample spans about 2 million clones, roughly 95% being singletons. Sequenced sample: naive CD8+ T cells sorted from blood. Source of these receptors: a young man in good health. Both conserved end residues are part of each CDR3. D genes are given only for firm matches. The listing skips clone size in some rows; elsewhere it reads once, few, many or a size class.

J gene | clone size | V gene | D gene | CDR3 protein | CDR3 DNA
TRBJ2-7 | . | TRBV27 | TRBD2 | CASSSSGGLDEQYF | TGTGCCAGCAGCTCTAGCGGGGGGTTAGACGAGCAGTACTTC
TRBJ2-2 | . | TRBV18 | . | CASSPGTMNTGELFF | TGTGCCAGCTCACCCGGGACAATGAACACCGGGGAGCTGTTTTTT
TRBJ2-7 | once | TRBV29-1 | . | CSVIHRDTYEQYF | TGCAGCGTAATACATAGGGACACCTACGAGCAGTACTTC
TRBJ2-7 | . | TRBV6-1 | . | CASSLLAYEQYF | TGTGCCAGCAGTCTTTTAGCGTACGAGCAGTACTTC
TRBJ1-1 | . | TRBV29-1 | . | CSVLGGGNTEAFF | TGCAGCGTCCTGGGTGGGGGGAACACTGAAGCTTTCTTT
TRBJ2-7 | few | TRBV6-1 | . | CASSETGPEWQYF | TGTGCCAGCAGTGAAACGGGCCCGGAGTGGCAGTACTTC
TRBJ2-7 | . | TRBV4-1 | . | CASSQDLAGLSYEQYF | TGCGCCAGCAGCCAAGATCTCGCGGGACTCTCCTACGAGCAGTACTTC
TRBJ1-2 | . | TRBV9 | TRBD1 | CASSVDRGLLGGYTF | TGTGCCAGCAGCGTCGACAGGGGGCTTTTGGGTGGCTACACCTTC
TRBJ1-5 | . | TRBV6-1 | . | CASSEGSELPNQPQHF | TGTGCCAGCAGTGAGGGGTCTGAGTTACCCAATCAGCCCCAGCATTTT
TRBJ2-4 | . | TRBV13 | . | CASSGSRGRAGNIQYF | TGTGCCAGCAGCGGATCACGGGGCCGGGCGGGGAACATTCAGTACTTC
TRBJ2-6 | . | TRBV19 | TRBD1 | CASSIIGDRNPSGANVLTF | TGTGCCAGTAGTATAATAGGGGACAGGAACCCCTCTGGGGCCAACGTCCTGACTTTC
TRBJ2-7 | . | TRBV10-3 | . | CAISEGQTYEQYF | TGTGCCATCAGTGAGGGGCAAACCTACGAGCAGTACTTC
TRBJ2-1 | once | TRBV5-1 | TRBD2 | CASSFPLVAGASYNEQFF | TGCGCCAGCAGCTTCCCCCTTGTAGCGGGGGCCTCCTACAATGAGCAGTTCTTC
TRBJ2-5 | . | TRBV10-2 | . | CASSESTGQQETQYF | TGCGCCAGCAGTGAGTCGACTGGGCAGCAAGAGACCCAGTACTTC
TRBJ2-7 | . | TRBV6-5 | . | CASSYEEAYEQYF | TGTGCCAGCAGTTACGAGGAAGCCTACGAGCAGTACTTC
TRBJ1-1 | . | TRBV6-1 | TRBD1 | CASSTRTGHTEAFF | TGTGCCAGCAGCACACGGACAGGGCACACTGAAGCTTTCTTT
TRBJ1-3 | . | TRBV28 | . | CASRIPQGSDTIYF | TGTGCCAGCAGGATACCACAGGGATCCGACACCATATATTTT
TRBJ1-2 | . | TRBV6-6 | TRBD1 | CASSYSISTGVGYTF | TGTGCCAGCAGTTACTCGATTTCGACAGGGGTCGGCTACACCTTC
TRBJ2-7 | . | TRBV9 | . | CASSVEASYEQYF | TGTGCCAGCAGCGTAGAGGCGAGCTACGAGCAGTACTTC
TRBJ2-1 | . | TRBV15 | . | CATSSLENNEQFF | TGTGCCACCAGCAGCCTGGAAAACAATGAGCAGTTCTTC
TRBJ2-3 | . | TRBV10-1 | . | CASSEGGNTDTQYF | TGCGCCAGCAGTGAGGGCGGTAACACAGATACGCAGTATTTT